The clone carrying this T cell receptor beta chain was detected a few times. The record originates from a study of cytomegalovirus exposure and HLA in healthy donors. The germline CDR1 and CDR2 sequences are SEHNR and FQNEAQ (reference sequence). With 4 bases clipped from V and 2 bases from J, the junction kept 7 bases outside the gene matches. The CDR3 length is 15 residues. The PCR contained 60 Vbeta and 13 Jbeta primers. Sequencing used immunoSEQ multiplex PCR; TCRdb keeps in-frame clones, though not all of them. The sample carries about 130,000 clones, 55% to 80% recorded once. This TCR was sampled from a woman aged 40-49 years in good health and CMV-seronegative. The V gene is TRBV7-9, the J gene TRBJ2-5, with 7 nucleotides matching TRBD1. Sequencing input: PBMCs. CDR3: CASSSTGDWQETQYF. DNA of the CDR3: TGTGCCAGCAGCTCCACAGGGGATTGGCAAGAGACCCAGTACTTC.